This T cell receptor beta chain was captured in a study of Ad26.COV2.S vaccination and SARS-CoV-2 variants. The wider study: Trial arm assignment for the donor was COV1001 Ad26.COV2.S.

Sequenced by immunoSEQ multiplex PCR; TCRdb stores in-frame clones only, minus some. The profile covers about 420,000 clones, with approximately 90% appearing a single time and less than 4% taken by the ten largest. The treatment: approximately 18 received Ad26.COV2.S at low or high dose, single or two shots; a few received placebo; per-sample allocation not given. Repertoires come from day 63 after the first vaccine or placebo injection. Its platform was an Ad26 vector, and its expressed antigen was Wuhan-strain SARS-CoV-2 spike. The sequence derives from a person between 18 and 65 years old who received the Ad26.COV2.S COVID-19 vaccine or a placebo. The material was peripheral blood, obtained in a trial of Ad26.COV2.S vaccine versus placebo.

As DNA, the CDR3 is TGTGCCAGCAGCGTGAGCGGGGGGGCCGCCAATGAGCAGTTCTTC. Residues: CASSVSGGAANEQFF. This rearrangement joins TRBV9 to TRBJ2-1; 10 nucleotides agree with TRBD2. Germline CDR1 and CDR2: SGDLS and YYNGEE. The V segment lost 2 bases and the J segment 6 bases; nucleotides outside the gene matches: 5. The CDR3 consists of 15 residues.